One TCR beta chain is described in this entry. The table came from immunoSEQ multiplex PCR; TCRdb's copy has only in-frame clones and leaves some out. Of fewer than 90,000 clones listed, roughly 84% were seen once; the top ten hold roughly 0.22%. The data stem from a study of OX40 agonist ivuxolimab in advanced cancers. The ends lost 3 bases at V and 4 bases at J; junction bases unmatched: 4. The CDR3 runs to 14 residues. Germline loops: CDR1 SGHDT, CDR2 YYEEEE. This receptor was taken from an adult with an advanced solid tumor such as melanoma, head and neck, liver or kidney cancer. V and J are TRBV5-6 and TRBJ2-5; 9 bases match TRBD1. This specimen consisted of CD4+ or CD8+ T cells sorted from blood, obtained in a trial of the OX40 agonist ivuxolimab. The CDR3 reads CASSSGTGRETQYF. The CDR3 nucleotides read TGTGCCAGCAGCTCTGGGACAGGGAGAGAGACCCAGTACTTC.